This TCR beta chain was recorded in a study of shared clonotypes between healthy human individuals. Study results and caveats: The genetic and exposure-history diversity represented was limited by few donors. Across a few donors, naive CD4 shared roughly 5.1%, naive CD8 under 4%, memory CD4 roughly 2.4%, memory CD8 0.4% to 0.5%.

The authors loaded roughly 200 ng DNA, about 30,000 T cell genomes, into sorted-subset replicate PCRs. Some clones are missing from TCRdb's copy, which holds only in-frame ones; the method was immunoSEQ multiplex PCR. In the table there are roughly 600,000 clones, about 98% of which are singletons. This clone was observed once. No antigen is known for it. It was CD45RO-negative cells, positively selected for CCR7, that made up naive CD8 cells, with terminally differentiated effector memory CD45RA+ cells excluded. The TCR sequence derives from a man younger than 45 in good health. The sequencing input was naive CD8+ T cells sorted from blood.

The CDR3 DNA reads TGCGCCAGCAGCTTGGGCGAGACTAGCGGGAGAGAGCAGTACTTC. It yields the protein CASSLGETSGREQYF. This chain uses TRBV5-1 with TRBJ2-7, with 12 nucleotides matching TRBD2. Germline CDR1 and CDR2: SGHRS and YFSETQ. The V and J ends lost 0 bases and 7 bases, in that order; junction bases with no gene match: 5. This CDR3 is built from 15 residues.